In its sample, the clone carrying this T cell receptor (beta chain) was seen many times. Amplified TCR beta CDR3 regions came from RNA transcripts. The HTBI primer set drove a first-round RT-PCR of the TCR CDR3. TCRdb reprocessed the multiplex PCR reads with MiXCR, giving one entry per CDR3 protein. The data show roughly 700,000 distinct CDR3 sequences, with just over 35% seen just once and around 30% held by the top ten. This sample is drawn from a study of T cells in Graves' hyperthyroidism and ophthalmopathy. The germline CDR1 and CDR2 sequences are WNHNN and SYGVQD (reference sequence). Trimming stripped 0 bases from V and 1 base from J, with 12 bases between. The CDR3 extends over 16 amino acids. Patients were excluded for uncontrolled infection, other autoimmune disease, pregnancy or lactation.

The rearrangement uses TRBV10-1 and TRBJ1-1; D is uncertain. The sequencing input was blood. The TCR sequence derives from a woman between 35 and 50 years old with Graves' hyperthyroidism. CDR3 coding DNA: TGCGCCAGCAGTGAGTCGATCTTCGACCCGAACACTGAAGCTTTCTTT. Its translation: CASSESIFDPNTEAFF.